The present TCR beta chain was sequenced within a study of regulatory T cells in long-lasting Graves disease. This clonotype was detected many times. Regarding time point: persistent/refractory GD, antithyroid drugs over 5 years with positive TRAb. PBMC RNA served as the TCR library source. Both iRepertoire HTBI primers and Arm-PCR of CDR3 regions were used to build the TCR beta libraries. TCRdb reprocessed the multiplex PCR reads via MiXCR and lists one record per CDR3 protein. The table includes 300,000 to 500,000 distinct CDR3 sequences, less than 25% detected once. The J segment lost 5 bases and the V segment lost 6 bases, leaving 8 bases of the junction unmatched. The CDR3 sequence is 15 residues long. Germline V gene lookup returns CDR1 MDHEN and CDR2 SYDVKM.

The source is a female donor with Graves disease. The sample in question was peripheral blood mononuclear cells (PBMCs), obtained when the disease was refractory, from a patient treated with antithyroid drugs. The J gene is TRBJ1-5, the V gene TRBV28; 9 bases are shared with TRBD1. The CDR3 reads CASSPTGTGYQPQHF. The CDR3 DNA is TGTGCCAGCAGCCCAACCGGGACAGGGTATCAGCCCCAGCATTTT.